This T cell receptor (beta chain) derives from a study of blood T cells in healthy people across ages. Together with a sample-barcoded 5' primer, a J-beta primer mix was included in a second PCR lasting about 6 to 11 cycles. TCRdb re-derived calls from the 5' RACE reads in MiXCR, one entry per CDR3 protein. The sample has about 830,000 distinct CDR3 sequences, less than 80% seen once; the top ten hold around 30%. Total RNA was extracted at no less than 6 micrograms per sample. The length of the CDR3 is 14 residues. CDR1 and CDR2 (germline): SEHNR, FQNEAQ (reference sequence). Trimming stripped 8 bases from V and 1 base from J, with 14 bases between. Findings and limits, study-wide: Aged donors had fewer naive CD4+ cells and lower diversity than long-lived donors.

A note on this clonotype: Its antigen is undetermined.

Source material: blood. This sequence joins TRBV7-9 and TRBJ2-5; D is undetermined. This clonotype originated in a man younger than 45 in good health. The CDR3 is CASGHPDIQETQYF. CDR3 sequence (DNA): TGTGCCAGCGGGCACCCCGACATCCAAGAGACCCAGTACTTC.